This T cell receptor (beta chain) appears in the sequencing data of a study of cytomegalovirus exposure and HLA in healthy donors. With regard to this clone: Its specificity is unknown.

Study observations and caveats: Reports showed the classifier diagnosing cytomegalovirus status with high specificity and sensitivity.

These donors counted as nominally healthy when sampled, but unrecorded immune exposures were likely. PCR amplification relied on 60 Vbeta primers (plus 13 Jbeta primers). Repertoires were generated with immunoSEQ multiplex PCR, while TCRdb's copy carries only in-frame clones and drops some. This sample carries 150,000 to 200,000 clones, roughly four fifths of them seen once, and the ten largest clones take 2.9%. The sample taken for sequencing was PBMCs. The sequence was obtained from a male donor in good health and CMV-seronegative.

The CDR3: CASSLYRGGRGNTIYF. CDR3 in DNA: TGTGCCAGCAGTTTATACAGGGGGGGACGCGGAAACACCATATATTTT. The rearrangement uses TRBV28 and TRBJ1-3, with 8 bases identical to TRBD1. Germline CDR1 and CDR2: MDHEN and SYDVKM. The CDR3 is made up of 16 amino acids. V was pared by 1 base and J by 4 bases, with 6 bases of the junction left unmatched.